The present T cell receptor (beta chain) was sequenced within a study of T cells in Graves' hyperthyroidism and ophthalmopathy. RNA transcripts yielded amplified TCR beta CDR3 regions. The HTBI primer set was used in a first-round RT-PCR of the TCR CDR3. TCRdb re-derived calls from the multiplex PCR reads in MiXCR, one entry per CDR3 protein. The top ten clones hold 45% to 50% of a sample with under 350,000 distinct CDR3 sequences, about 18% of them seen once. Absence of ophthalmopathy progression within 18 months defined stable Graves' hyperthyroidism. For the diagnoses, clinical symptoms, serum thyroxine and TRAb, thyroid ultrasound and orbital computed tomography were used. CDR3 length: 14 amino acids. The V and J ends lost 4 bases and 3 bases respectively, with 10 bases between them. CDR1 is LNHDA, CDR2 SQIVND, per germline (reference sequence). Study conclusions and caveats: Ophthalmopathy, which appeared later, was predicted by the model a median approximately six months before onset.

This clonotype was seen a single time. Its specificity is unknown. This sequence joins TRBV19 and TRBJ1-5; perhaps TRBD1 as D (6 bases). Input material: blood. The clonotype originates from a woman aged 50 to 60 with Graves' hyperthyroidism. In DNA, the CDR3 is TGTGCCAGTAGTAAAACAGGGTCCAATCAGCCCCAGCATTTT. This translates into CASSKTGSNQPQHF.